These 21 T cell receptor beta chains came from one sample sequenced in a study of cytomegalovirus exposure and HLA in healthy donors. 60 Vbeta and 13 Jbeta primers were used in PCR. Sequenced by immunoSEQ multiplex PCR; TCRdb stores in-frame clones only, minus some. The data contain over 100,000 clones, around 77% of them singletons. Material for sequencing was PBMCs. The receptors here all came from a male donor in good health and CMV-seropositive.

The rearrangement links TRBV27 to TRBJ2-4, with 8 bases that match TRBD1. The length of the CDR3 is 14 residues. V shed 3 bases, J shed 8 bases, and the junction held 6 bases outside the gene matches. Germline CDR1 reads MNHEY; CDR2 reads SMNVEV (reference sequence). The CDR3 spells CASSFAATGDIQYF. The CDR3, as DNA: TGTGCCAGCAGTTTTGCGGCGACAGGGGACATTCAGTACTTC.

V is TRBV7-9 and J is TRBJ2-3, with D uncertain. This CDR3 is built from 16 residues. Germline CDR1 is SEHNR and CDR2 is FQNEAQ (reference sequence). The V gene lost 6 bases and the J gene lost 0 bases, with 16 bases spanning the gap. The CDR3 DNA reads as TGTGCCAGCAGTTTCGCTACCGTATCTAGCACAGATACGCAGTATTTT. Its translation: CASSFATVSSTDTQYF.

CDR3 DNA sequence: TGTGCCAGCAGCCTACTCGGTGATAGCGACTCCTACGAGCAGTACTTC. Translation: CASSLLGDSDSYEQYF. The chain has TRBV4-2 and TRBJ2-7; TRBD2 is a possible D gene (5 bases). Trimming removed 4 bases at V and 0 bases at J, with 16 bases between. CDR3 length equals 16 residues. CDR1 is LGHNA and CDR2 is YNFKEQ in the germline V gene.

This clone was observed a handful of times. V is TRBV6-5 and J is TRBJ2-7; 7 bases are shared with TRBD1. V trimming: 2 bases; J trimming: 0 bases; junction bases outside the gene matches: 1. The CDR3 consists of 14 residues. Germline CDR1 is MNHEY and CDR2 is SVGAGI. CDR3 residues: CASSYGTASYEQYF. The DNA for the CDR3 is TGTGCCAGCAGTTACGGGACAGCCTCCTACGAGCAGTACTTC.

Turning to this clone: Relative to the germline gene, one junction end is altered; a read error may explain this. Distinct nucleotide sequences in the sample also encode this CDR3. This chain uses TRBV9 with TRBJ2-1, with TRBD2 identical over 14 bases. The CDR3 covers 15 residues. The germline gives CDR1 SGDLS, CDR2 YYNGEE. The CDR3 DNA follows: TGCGCCAGCAGCGCCGGGACTAGCGGGAGCTATGAGCAGTTCTTC. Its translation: CASSAGTSGSYEQFF.

This CDR3 is CASSRQRNTEAFF. The CDR3, as DNA: TGTGCCAGCAGCCGACAGCGGAACACTGAAGCTTTCTTT. This rearrangement joins TRBV7-9 to TRBJ1-1, with D possibly being TRBD1 (5 bases). The V and J ends lost 5 bases and 1 base respectively, with 8 bases between them. There are 13 residues in the CDR3. The germline V gene encodes CDR1 SEHNR and CDR2 FQNEAQ (reference sequence). Together with reference TRBV7-9 and TRBJ1-1, the CDR3 gives the full variable domain: DTGVSQNPRHKITKRGQNVTFRCDPISEHNRLYWYRQTLGQGPEFLTYFQNEAQLEKSRLLSDRFSAERPKGSFSTLEIQRTEQGDSAMYLCASSRQRNTEAFFGQGTRLTVV.

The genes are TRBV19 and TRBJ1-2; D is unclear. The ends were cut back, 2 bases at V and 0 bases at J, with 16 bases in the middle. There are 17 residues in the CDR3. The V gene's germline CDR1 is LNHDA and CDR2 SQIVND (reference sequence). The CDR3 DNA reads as TGTGCCAGTAGTATATCGATTTGGGCACCATCTAACTATGGCTACACCTTC. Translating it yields CASSISIWAPSNYGYTF.

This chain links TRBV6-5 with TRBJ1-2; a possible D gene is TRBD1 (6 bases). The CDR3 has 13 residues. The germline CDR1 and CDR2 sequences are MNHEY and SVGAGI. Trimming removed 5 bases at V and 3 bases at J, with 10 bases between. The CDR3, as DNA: TGTGCCAGCAGTGAAGGGGGACACTATGGCTACACCTTC. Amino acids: CASSEGGHYGYTF.

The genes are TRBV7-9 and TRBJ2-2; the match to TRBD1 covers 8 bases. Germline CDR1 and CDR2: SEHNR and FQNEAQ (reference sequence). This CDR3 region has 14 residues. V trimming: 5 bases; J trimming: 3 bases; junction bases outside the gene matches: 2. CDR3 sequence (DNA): TGTGCCAGCAGCGAACAGGGGGACACCGGGGAGCTGTTTTTT. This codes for CASSEQGDTGELFF.

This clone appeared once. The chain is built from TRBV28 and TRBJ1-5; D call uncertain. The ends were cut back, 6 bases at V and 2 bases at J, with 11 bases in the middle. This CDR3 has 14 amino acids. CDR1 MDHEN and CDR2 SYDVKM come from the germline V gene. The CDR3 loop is CASRRTYRNQPQHF. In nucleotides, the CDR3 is TGTGCCAGCAGGCGGACTTACCGCAATCAGCCCCAGCATTTT.

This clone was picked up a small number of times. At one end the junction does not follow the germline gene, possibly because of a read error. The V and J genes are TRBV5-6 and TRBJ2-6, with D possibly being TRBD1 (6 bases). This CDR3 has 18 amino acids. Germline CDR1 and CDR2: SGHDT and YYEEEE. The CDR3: CASSLMETGDSGANGLTF. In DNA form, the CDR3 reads TGTGCCAGCAGCTTGATGGAGACAGGTGACTCTGGGGCCAACGGCCTGACTTTC.

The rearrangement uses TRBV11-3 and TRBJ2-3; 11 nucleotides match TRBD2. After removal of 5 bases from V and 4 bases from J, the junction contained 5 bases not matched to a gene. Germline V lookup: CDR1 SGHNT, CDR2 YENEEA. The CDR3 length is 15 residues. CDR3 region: CASSIAGGPADTQYF. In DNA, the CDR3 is TGTGCCAGCAGCATAGCGGGAGGGCCAGCAGATACGCAGTATTTT.

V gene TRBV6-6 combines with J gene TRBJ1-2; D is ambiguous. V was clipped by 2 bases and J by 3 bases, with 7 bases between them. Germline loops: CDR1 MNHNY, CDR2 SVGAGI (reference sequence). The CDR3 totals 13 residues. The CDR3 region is CASSYVGDYGYTF. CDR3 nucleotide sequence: TGTGCCAGCAGTTACGTAGGAGACTATGGCTACACCTTC.

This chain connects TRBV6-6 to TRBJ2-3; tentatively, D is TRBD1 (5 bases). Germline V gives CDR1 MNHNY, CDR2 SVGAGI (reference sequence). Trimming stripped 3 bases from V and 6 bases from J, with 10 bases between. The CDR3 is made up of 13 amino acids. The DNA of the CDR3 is TGTGCCAGCAGTTATGGGGCGGTCGATACGCAGTATTTT. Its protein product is CASSYGAVDTQYF.

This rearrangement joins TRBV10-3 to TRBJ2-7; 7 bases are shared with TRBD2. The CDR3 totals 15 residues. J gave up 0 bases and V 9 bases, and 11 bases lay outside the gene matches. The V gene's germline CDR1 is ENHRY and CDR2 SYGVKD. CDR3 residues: CAIRGGSYSSYEQYF. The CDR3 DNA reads TGTGCCATTAGGGGCGGGAGCTATAGCTCCTACGAGCAGTACTTC.

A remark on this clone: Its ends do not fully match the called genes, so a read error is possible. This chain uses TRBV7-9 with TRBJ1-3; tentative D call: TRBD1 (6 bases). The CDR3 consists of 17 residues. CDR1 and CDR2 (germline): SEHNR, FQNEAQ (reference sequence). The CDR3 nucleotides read TGTTCCAGCAGCTTAGTCGGGAGGGGGGCGCCTGGAAACACCATATATTTT. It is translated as CSSSLVGRGAPGNTIYF.

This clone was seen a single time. The DNA of the CDR3 is TGTGCCAGCAGTTATCGGGATTCACCCCTCCACTTT. This translates into CASSYRDSPLHF. V and J are TRBV6-5 and TRBJ1-6; D unresolved. V dropped 3 bases and J dropped 8 bases, with 5 bases sitting between them. CDR1 and CDR2 (germline): MNHEY, SVGAGI. CDR3 length: 12 residues.

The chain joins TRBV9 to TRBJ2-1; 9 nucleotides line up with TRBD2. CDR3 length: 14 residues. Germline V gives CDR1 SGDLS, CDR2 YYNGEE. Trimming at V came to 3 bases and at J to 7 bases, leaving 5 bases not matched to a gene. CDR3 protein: CASSEGGLANEQFF. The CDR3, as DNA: TGTGCCAGCAGCGAGGGGGGACTAGCAAATGAGCAGTTCTTC.

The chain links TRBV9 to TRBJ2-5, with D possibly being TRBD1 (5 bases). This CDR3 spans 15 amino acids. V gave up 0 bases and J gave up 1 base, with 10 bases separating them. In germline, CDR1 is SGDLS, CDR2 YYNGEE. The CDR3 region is CASSVAWGGQETQYF. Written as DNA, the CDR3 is TGTGCCAGCAGCGTAGCTTGGGGCGGCCAAGAGACCCAGTACTTC.

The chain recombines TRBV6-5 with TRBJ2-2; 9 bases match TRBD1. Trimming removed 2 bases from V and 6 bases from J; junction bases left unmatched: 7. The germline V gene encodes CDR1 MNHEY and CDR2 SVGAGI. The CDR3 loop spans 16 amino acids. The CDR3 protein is CASSYTDRGSAGELFF. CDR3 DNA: TGTGCCAGCAGTTACACTGACAGGGGGTCTGCCGGGGAGCTGTTTTTT.

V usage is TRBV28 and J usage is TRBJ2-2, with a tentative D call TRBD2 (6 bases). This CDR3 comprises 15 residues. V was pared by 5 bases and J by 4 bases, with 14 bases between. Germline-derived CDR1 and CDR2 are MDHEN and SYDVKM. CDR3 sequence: CASSLAPRGTGELFF. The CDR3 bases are TGTGCCAGCAGTCTAGCCCCGCGGGGCACCGGGGAGCTGTTTTTT.